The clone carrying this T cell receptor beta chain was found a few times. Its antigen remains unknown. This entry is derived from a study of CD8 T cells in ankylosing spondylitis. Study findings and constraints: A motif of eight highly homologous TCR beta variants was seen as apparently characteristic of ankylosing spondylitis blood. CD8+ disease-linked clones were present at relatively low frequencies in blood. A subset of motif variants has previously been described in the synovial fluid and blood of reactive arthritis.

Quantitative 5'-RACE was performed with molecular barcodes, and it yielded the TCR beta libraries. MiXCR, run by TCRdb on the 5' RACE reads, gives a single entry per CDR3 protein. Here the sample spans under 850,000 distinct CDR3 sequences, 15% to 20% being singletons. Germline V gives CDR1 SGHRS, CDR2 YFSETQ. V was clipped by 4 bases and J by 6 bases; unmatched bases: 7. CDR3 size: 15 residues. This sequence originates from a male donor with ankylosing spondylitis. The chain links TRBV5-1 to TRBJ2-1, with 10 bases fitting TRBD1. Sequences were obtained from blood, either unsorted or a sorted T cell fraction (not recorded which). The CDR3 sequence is CASSNRDRGGNEQFF. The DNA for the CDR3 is TGCGCCAGCAGCAACCGGGACAGGGGCGGCAATGAGCAGTTCTTC.